The 31 T cell receptor beta chains below all came from one sample that was sequenced in a study of blood T cells in healthy people across ages. Using a J-beta primer mix together with a sample-barcoded 5' primer, a second PCR was run for about 6 to 12 cycles. TCRdb analysed the 5' RACE reads with MiXCR anew, one entry per CDR3 protein. This table has 1.8 million or so distinct CDR3 sequences, 35% to 50% appearing once. The specimen sequenced was blood. These receptors were taken from a human donor in good health.

This chain links TRBV11-2 with TRBJ1-2; 8 positions agree with TRBD1. The V segment lost 7 bases and the J segment 8 bases; nucleotides outside the gene matches: 12. This CDR3 has 14 residues. Germline lookup yields CDR1 SGHAT and CDR2 FQNNGV. The CDR3: CASTQRGTGDGYTF. The CDR3 nucleotides are TGTGCCAGCACGCAGAGGGGGACAGGCGACGGCTACACCTTC.

This clonotype was detected a few times. The rearrangement uses TRBV20-1 and TRBJ2-5; the match to TRBD2 covers 11 bases. The germline V gene has CDR1 DFQATT and CDR2 SNEGSKA (reference sequence). Germline trimming cut 2 bases from V and 5 bases from J; bases unmatched to any gene: 4. This CDR3 has 14 residues. The CDR3 is CSARLAGGRETQYF. The CDR3 coding sequence is TGCAGTGCTAGACTAGCGGGGGGACGGGAGACCCAGTACTTC.

This clonotype was observed a handful of times. The rearrangement uses TRBV6-1 and TRBJ1-6; D uncertain. Trimming pared 4 bases from V and 7 bases from J, leaving 14 bases between. This CDR3 has 15 residues. Germline CDR1 MNHNS, CDR2 SASEGT. The CDR3 sequence: CASSALRAGNSPLHF. The CDR3 region has the DNA TGTGCCAGCAGTGCACTCCGGGCCGGCAATTCACCCCTCCACTTT.

The CDR3 region is CNALGDTEAFF. CDR3 sequence (DNA): TGCAACGCATTGGGGGACACTGAAGCTTTCTTT. The V call is TRBV29-1, the J call TRBJ1-1; D might be TRBD1 (5 bases). Germline assignment: CDR1 SQVTM and CDR2 ANQGSEA. CDR3 size: 11 residues.

V is TRBV9 and J is TRBJ1-2; 9 nucleotides line up with TRBD1. Trimming took 5 bases from V and 7 from J; bases not matched to a gene: 9. Per the germline V gene, CDR1 is SGDLS and CDR2 is YYNGEE. The CDR3 covers 14 residues. This chain's CDR3 is CASRGTGISRGYTF. The CDR3 nucleotides are TGTGCCAGCAGGGGGACAGGGATAAGTCGTGGCTACACCTTC.

The chain employs TRBV5-1 and TRBJ1-1; D is unresolved. The CDR3 has 11 amino acids. V was shortened by 3 bases and J by 6 bases, with 6 bases between the two germline ends. Germline V CDR1 and CDR2: SGHRS, YFSETQ. Written as DNA, the CDR3 is TGCGCCAGCAGCTACGCGTCTGAAGCTTTCTTT. Its protein product is CASSYASEAFF.

This clonotype has a handful of counts. J is TRBJ2-7 and V is TRBV10-3, with 9 bases identical to TRBD1. Germline V gene data show CDR1 as ENHRY and CDR2 as SYGVKD. The CDR3 is 13 residues long. V shed 10 bases and J 1 base; nucleotides not matched to a gene: 5. CDR3 nucleotide sequence: TGTGCCACCGGGACAGGGATTTCCTACGAGCAGTACTTC. This encodes CATGTGISYEQYF.

The V call is TRBV5-1, the J call TRBJ2-7; 8 nucleotides align to TRBD1. Trimming took 0 bases from V and 6 from J; bases not matched to a gene: 8. CDR3 length: 15 residues. Germline-derived CDR1 and CDR2 are SGHRS and YFSETQ. The CDR3 DNA reads as TGCGCCAGCAGCTTGGGGGATACTGACAGGGGCGAGCAGTACTTC. Translating gives CASSLGDTDRGEQYF.

This clonotype has a single count. V usage is TRBV12-3 or TRBV12-4 and J usage is TRBJ2-1; 8 bases are shared with TRBD1. The junction had 15 bases not matched to a gene; V was cut back by 7 bases and J by 4 bases. The CDR3 spans 17 residues. CDR3 coding DNA: TGTGCCAGCATCCCCCAGCGCACCGGGACAGGTTACAATGAGCAGTTCTTC. Encoded protein: CASIPQRTGTGYNEQFF.

This chain connects TRBV3-1 to TRBJ2-7; TRBD1 might be the D (6 bases). The germline V gene has CDR1 LGHDT and CDR2 YNNKEL (reference sequence). V was clipped by 8 bases and J by 3 bases, with 23 bases between them. The CDR3 loop spans 16 amino acids. As DNA, the CDR3 is TGTGCCAGCGGCCGTACACAGGGCCCCTGGGGCTACGAGCAGTACTTC. Translation gives CASGRTQGPWGYEQYF.

The rearrangement uses TRBV19 and TRBJ2-5, with D perhaps matching TRBD1 (6 bases). Trimming left V 3 bases short and J 4 bases short, with 15 bases between. Germline assignment: CDR1 LNHDA and CDR2 SQIVND (reference sequence). The CDR3 is 15 residues long. CDR3 region: CASSIIFPDRETQYF. CDR3 nucleotide sequence: TGTGCCAGTAGTATCATTTTCCCGGACAGAGAGACCCAGTACTTC.

This clonotype was detected a few times. V is TRBV4-3 and J is TRBJ2-5; 11 nucleotides line up with TRBD2. The better agreement between TRBJ2-7 and the DNA end casts doubt on the J call. This CDR3 contains 15 residues. CDR1 and CDR2 from the germline V gene are LGHNA and YSLEER. The CDR3 region has the DNA TGCGCCAGCAGCCCCGGGACTAGCGGAACCGACGAGCAGTACTTC. Translating gives CASSPGTSGTDEQYF.

The V gene is TRBV24-1, the J gene TRBJ2-1; 10 bases agree with TRBD2. V trimming: 5 bases; J trimming: 5 bases; junction bases outside the gene matches: 8. CDR3 size: 16 residues. Germline CDR1 and CDR2: KGHDR and SFDVKD. CDR3 in amino acids: CATSGGASGGHNEQFF. The CDR3 bases are TGTGCCACCAGTGGGGGGGCTAGCGGGGGTCACAATGAGCAGTTCTTC.

In its sample, this clonotype was seen many times. The rearrangement links TRBV12-5 to TRBJ2-4; D perhaps matches TRBD2 (5 bases). With 5 bases removed from V and 8 bases from J, the gap between germline ends came to 13 bases. Germline V CDR1 and CDR2: LGHNT, FRNRAP. This CDR3 is built from 13 residues. CDR3 sequence: CASGLGSLDIQYF. CDR3 bases: TGTGCTAGTGGTCTAGGGAGTCTCGACATTCAGTACTTC.

Only a few counts were recorded for this clonotype. The chain couples TRBV6-5 to TRBJ2-5; 9 bases are shared with TRBD1. The CDR3 covers 14 residues. Germline CDR1 and CDR2: MNHEY and SVGAGI. V shed 6 bases and J 5 bases; nucleotides not matched to a gene: 7. The CDR3 spells CASRKGQGLETQYF. The CDR3 coding sequence is TGTGCCAGCAGAAAGGGACAGGGACTGGAGACCCAGTACTTC.

The J gene is TRBJ1-4, the V gene TRBV12-3 or TRBV12-4; 9 bases line up with TRBD1. The ends lost 6 bases at V and 7 bases at J; junction bases unmatched: 6. The CDR3 runs to 14 residues. CDR3 residues: CASRGDRATEKLFF. As DNA, the CDR3 is TGTGCCAGCAGGGGGGACAGGGCGACTGAAAAACTGTTTTTT.

Only a few counts were recorded for this clonotype. V and J are TRBV20-1 and TRBJ2-1; D is possibly TRBD2 (6 bases). V lost 2 bases, J lost 2 bases, and 13 bases lay in between. CDR1 DFQATT and CDR2 SNEGSKA come from the germline V gene (reference sequence). The CDR3 covers 15 residues. The DNA for the CDR3 is TGCAGTGCTAGAACTCGGGGGACCCCCTACAATGAGCAGTTCTTC. Its protein product is CSARTRGTPYNEQFF.

The V gene is TRBV7-9, the J gene TRBJ2-7; D not resolved. From germline, CDR1 is SEHNR and CDR2 FQNEAQ (reference sequence). Deletions cut 2 bases from V and 0 bases from J, with 11 bases between. The CDR3 is 15 residues long. This CDR3 reads CASSLQSSTSYEQYF. The DNA for the CDR3 is TGTGCCAGCAGCTTACAGTCTTCGACCTCCTACGAGCAGTACTTC.

This clonotype has ten or more counts. V usage is TRBV6-6 and J usage is TRBJ1-2, with D unresolved. The CDR3 totals 13 residues. CDR1 is MNHNY, CDR2 SVGAGI, per germline (reference sequence). The V and J ends lost 0 bases and 2 bases respectively, with 4 bases between them. The CDR3 sequence is CASSYSSNYGYTF. CDR3 DNA: TGTGCCAGCAGTTACTCGTCAAACTATGGCTACACCTTC.

This rearrangement joins TRBV6-2 or TRBV6-3 to TRBJ2-5; 8 nucleotides match TRBD2. The V gene end was trimmed by 7 bases and the J gene end by 5 bases; junction bases not matched to a gene: 27. Germline V gene sequence: CDR1 MNHEY, CDR2 SVGEGT. This CDR3 contains 20 residues. The CDR3 here is CASTLGKRTSGGLREETQYF. The DNA for the CDR3 is TGTGCCAGCACCTTGGGTAAACGGACCAGCGGGGGCCTTCGTGAGGAGACCCAGTACTTC.

The genes are TRBV20-1 and TRBJ1-2, with D unresolved. CDR3 length equals 15 residues. Germline V lookup: CDR1 DFQATT, CDR2 SNEGSKA (reference sequence). Trimming cost V 0 bases and J 1 base, with 12 bases left between them. CDR3 protein: CSARDWGVGNYGYTF. CDR3 DNA: TGCAGTGCTAGAGATTGGGGAGTGGGTAACTATGGCTACACCTTC.

For the CDR3, the DNA is TGCAGTGCTAGAGATGGAGATACGGTATATGGCTACACCTTC. It specifies CSARDGDTVYGYTF. The rearrangement uses TRBV20-1 and TRBJ1-2; D is ambiguous. Germline V gene lookup returns CDR1 DFQATT and CDR2 SNEGSKA (reference sequence). The CDR3 is made up of 14 amino acids. Trimming removed 0 bases at V and 5 bases at J, with 13 bases between.

This clonotype was found a few times. The germline gene is not matched at one end of the junction; a read error may be the cause. The chain carries TRBV9 and TRBJ2-3; D not resolved. The CDR3 runs to 12 residues. Per germline, CDR1 SGDLS and CDR2 YYNGEE. CDR3 DNA sequence: TGTGCCAGCAGCCGTAGCAGAGATACGCAGTATTTT. It yields the protein CASSRSRDTQYF.

This chain uses TRBV29-1 with TRBJ1-4, with a tentative D call TRBD1 (5 bases). Germline V CDR1 and CDR2: SQVTM, ANQGSEA. CDR3 size: 14 residues. V lost 7 bases and J lost 1, with 13 bases in between. The CDR3 DNA reads TGCAGCGCCCATCTTACAGGAACTAATGAAAAACTGTTTTTT. Translating gives CSAHLTGTNEKLFF.

V is TRBV7-2 and J is TRBJ2-1, with D hard to call. Trimming removed 5 bases at V and 0 bases at J, with 17 bases between. The CDR3 length is 17 residues. Germline V CDR1 and CDR2: SGHTA, FQGNSA. CDR3 residues: CASSRNLAASSYNEQFF. The CDR3 region has the DNA TGTGCCAGCAGCAGAAACTTAGCAGCCAGCTCCTACAATGAGCAGTTCTTC.

The chain links TRBV7-2 to TRBJ2-3, with D perhaps assigned TRBD1 or TRBD2 (7 bases each). The CDR3 extends over 15 amino acids. Between the trimmed V and J ends, which lost 5 bases and 2 bases, there was a span of 14 bases. Per germline, CDR1 SGHTA and CDR2 FQGNSA. The CDR3 reads CASSDQGGPTDTQYF. CDR3 DNA: TGTGCCAGCAGCGACCAGGGGGGGCCCACAGATACGCAGTATTTT. Looking up the rest from reference TRBV7-2 and TRBJ2-3 gives the full variable domain: GAGVSQSPSNKVTEKGKDVELRCDPISGHTALYWYRQSLGQGLEFLIYFQGNSAPDKSGLPSDRFSAERTGGSVSTLTIQRTQQEDSAVYLCASSDQGGPTDTQYFGPGTRLTVL.

This clonotype was detected a few times. The chain joins TRBV11-1 to TRBJ2-1, with unresolved D. The V end was cut by 1 base, the J end by 2 bases, with 12 bases between. Germline assignment: CDR1 SGHAT and CDR2 FQDESV (reference sequence). CDR3 length: 16 residues. In DNA form, the CDR3 reads TGTGCCAGCAGCTTAGACCCAGCAAGGGCCTACAATGAGCAGTTCTTC. Translated: CASSLDPARAYNEQFF. The variable domain in full, with the rest retrieved from reference TRBV11-1 and TRBJ2-1, is EAEVAQSPRYKITEKSQAVAFWCDPISGHATLYWYRQILGQGPELLVQFQDESVVDDSQLPKDRFSAERLKGVDSTLKIQPAELGDSAMYLCASSLDPARAYNEQFFGPGTRLTVL.

This clonotype has a handful of counts. This chain connects TRBV7-2 to TRBJ1-4, with D hard to call. CDR1 and CDR2 (germline): SGHTA, FQGNSA. The CDR3 sequence is 15 residues long. V was cut by 7 bases and J by 0 bases, with 12 bases left in between. The CDR3 is CASTPRVATNEKLFF. The DNA of the CDR3 is TGTGCCAGCACCCCACGGGTTGCAACTAATGAAAAACTGTTTTTT.

This clonotype was found a few times. The J gene is TRBJ2-1, the V gene TRBV10-3; perhaps D is TRBD1 or TRBD2 (6 bases each). Trimming pared 0 bases from V and 4 bases from J, leaving 13 bases between. CDR1 and CDR2 (germline): ENHRY, SYGVKD. The CDR3 is 16 amino acids. Written as DNA, the CDR3 is TGTGCCATCAGTGAGTCGGGGGGCGGGATTTACAATGAGCAGTTCTTC. Its protein product is CAISESGGGIYNEQFF.

This rearrangement joins TRBV9 to TRBJ1-6; D not resolved. Germline CDR1 and CDR2: SGDLS and YYNGEE. CDR3 length: 16 amino acids. Trimming took off 0 bases at V and 8 bases at J, with 15 bases between the two ends. CDR3 sequence (DNA): TGTGCCAGCAGCGTAGGGTCGTCTGGGGTCCATTCACCCCTCCACTTT. It specifies CASSVGSSGVHSPLHF.

The V and J genes are TRBV10-3 and TRBJ1-2; D remains ambiguous. This CDR3 contains 13 residues. The germline V gene has CDR1 ENHRY and CDR2 SYGVKD. V lost 10 bases and J lost 0, with 12 bases in between. The CDR3 nucleotides read TGTGCCACCCGAGGAGAAGCTAACTATGGCTACACCTTC. It translates to CATRGEANYGYTF.